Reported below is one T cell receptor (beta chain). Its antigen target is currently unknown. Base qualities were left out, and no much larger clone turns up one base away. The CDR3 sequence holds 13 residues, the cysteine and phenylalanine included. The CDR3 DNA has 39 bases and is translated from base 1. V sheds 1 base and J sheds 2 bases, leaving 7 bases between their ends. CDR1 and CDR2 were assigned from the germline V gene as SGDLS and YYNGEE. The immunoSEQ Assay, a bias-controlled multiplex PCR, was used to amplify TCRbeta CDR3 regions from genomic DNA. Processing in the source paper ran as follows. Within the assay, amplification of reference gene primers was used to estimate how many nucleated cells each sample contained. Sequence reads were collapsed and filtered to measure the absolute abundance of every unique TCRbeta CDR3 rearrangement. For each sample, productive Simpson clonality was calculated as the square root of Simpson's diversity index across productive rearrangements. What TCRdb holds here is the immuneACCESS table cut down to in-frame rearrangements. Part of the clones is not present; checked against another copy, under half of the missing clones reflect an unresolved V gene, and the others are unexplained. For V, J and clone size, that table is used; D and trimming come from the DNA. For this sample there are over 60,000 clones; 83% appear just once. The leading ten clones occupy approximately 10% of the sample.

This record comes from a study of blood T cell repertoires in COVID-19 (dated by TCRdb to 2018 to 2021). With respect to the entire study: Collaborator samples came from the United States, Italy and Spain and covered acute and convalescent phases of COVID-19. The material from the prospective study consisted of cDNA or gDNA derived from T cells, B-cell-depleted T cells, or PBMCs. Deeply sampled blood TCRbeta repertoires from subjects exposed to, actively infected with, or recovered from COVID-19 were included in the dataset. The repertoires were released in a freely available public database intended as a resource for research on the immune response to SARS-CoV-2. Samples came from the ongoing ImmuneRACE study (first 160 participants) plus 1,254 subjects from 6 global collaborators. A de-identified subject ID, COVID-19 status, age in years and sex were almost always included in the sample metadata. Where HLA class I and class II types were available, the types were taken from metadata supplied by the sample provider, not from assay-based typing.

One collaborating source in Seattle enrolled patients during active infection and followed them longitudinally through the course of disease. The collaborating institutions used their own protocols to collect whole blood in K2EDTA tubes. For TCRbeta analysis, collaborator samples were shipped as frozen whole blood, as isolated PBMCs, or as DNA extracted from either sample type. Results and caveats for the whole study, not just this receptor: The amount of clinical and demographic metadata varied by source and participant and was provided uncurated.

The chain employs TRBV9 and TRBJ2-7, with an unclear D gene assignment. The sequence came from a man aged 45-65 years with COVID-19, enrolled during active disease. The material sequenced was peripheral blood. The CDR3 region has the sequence CASSVTETYEQYF. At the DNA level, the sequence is TGTGCCAGCAGCGTAACGGAGACCTACGAGCAGTACTTC.